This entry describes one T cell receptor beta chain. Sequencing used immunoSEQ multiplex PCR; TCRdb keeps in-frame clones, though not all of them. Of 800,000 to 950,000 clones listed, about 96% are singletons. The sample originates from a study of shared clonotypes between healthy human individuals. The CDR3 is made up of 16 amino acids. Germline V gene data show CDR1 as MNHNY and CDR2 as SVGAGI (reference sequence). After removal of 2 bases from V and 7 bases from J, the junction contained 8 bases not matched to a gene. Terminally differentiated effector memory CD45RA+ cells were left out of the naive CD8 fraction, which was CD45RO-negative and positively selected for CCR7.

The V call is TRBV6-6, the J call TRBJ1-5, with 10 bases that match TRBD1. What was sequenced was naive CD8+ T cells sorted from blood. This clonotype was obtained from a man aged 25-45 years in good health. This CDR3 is CASSYAGQGVIQPQHF. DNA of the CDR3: TGTGCCAGCAGTTACGCTGGACAGGGGGTTATCCAGCCCCAGCATTTT.